The 24 T cell receptor beta chains reported below all come from one sample, sequenced in a study of T cell responses to AZD1222 COVID-19 vaccine. Assay used: immunoSEQ multiplex PCR; TCRdb lists only in-frame clones, some missing. The sample consists of under 80,000 clones, roughly 87% of them appearing once. The sample consisted of peripheral blood, taken 28 days after the second AZD1222 dose. The receptors come from an adult who received the AZD1222 COVID-19 vaccine.

V usage is TRBV20-1 and J usage is TRBJ1-6; no reliable D call. CDR1 is DFQATT and CDR2 is SNEGSKA in the germline V gene (reference sequence). The CDR3 is 11 residues long. V dropped 6 bases and J dropped 15 bases, with 15 bases sitting between them. In DNA form, the CDR3 reads TGCAGTGCCGGACCTGGAGGGCTCCTCCACTTT. It specifies CSAGPGGLLHF.

V gene TRBV19 combines with J gene TRBJ2-2, with 10 bases identical to TRBD1. This CDR3 is built from 14 residues. Germline CDR1 is LNHDA and CDR2 is SQIVND (reference sequence). V shed 7 bases, J shed 4 bases, and the junction held 3 bases outside the gene matches. The CDR3 reads CASKRQGATGELFF. In nucleotides, the CDR3 is TGTGCCAGTAAGCGACAGGGGGCCACCGGGGAGCTGTTTTTT.

V is TRBV11-2 and J is TRBJ1-1; the D gene is possibly TRBD1 (5 bases). Germline lookup yields CDR1 SGHAT and CDR2 FQNNGV. V dropped 3 bases and J dropped 1 base, with 12 bases sitting between them. The CDR3 spans 15 residues. The CDR3 DNA follows: TGTGCCAGCAGCTTCGGGGCAGGGACGAACACTGAAGCTTTCTTT. Residues: CASSFGAGTNTEAFF.

This clone came up a few times. V is TRBV6-5 and J is TRBJ2-3; perhaps TRBD2 as D (6 bases). This CDR3 has 14 amino acids. CDR1 MNHEY and CDR2 SVGAGI come from the germline V gene. The ends were cut back, 6 bases at V and 2 bases at J, with 12 bases in the middle. CDR3 nucleotide sequence: TGTGCCAGCAGAGGAGGGGTTTACACAGATACGCAGTATTTT. It is translated as CASRGGVYTDTQYF.

The gene calls are TRBV24-1 and TRBJ2-5; D not certain. Per the germline V gene, CDR1 is KGHDR and CDR2 is SFDVKD. The CDR3 runs 13 residues. V was trimmed by 4 bases and J by 7 bases, leaving 12 bases between them. CDR3 in amino acids: CATSDPTFGTQYF. The CDR3 coding sequence is TGTGCCACCAGTGACCCCACTTTCGGGACCCAGTACTTC.

The V gene is TRBV10-3, the J gene TRBJ2-1, with a possible D match to TRBD2 (6 bases). Germline values: CDR1 ENHRY, CDR2 SYGVKD. V gave up 6 bases and J gave up 14 bases, with 23 bases separating them. This CDR3 comprises 14 residues. For the CDR3, the DNA is TGTGCCATCAGGCGTGAACTGCTGTTGACTAGGAAGTTCTTC. Amino acid sequence: CAIRRELLLTRKFF.

This clone counts as medium-sized. This chain uses TRBV3-1 (or the pseudogene TRBV3-2) with TRBJ2-7, with D possibly being TRBD1 (5 bases). The CDR3 runs to 16 residues. V lost 0 bases and J lost 2, with 14 bases in between. Germline CDR1 is LGHDT and CDR2 is YNNKEL (reference sequence). The CDR3 reads CASSQEVVGVPYEQYF. The DNA for the CDR3 is TGTGCCAGCAGCCAAGAAGTAGTAGGGGTTCCCTACGAGCAGTACTTC.

The chain has TRBV19 and TRBJ2-6, with TRBD1 matching over 7 bases. The CDR3 has 15 residues. The J segment lost 4 bases and the V segment lost 6 bases, leaving 6 bases of the junction unmatched. Germline CDR1 LNHDA, CDR2 SQIVND (reference sequence). CDR3: CASSDTGEGANVLTF. CDR3 DNA: TGTGCCAGTAGCGATACAGGGGAGGGGGCCAACGTCCTGACTTTC.

The chain has TRBV6-5 and TRBJ1-6; no clear D gene. The V end was cut by 0 bases, the J end by 10 bases, with 13 bases between. The CDR3 has 15 amino acids. Germline V CDR1 and CDR2: MNHEY, SVGAGI. CDR3 sequence: CASSYSAGYRSPLHF. The CDR3 DNA is TGTGCCAGCAGTTACTCGGCGGGGTATAGGTCACCCCTCCACTTT.

The V call is TRBV19, the J call TRBJ2-5; TRBD2 matches 15 bases. Losses at the gene ends were 7 bases for V and 5 bases for J; bases not matched to a gene: 8. CDR1 is LNHDA, CDR2 SQIVND, per germline (reference sequence). CDR3 length: 16 amino acids. CDR3 bases: TGTGCCAGTACCCGGACTAGCGGGAGGGCCTGGGAGACCCAGTACTTC. It translates to CASTRTSGRAWETQYF.

This clone was detected a few times. The chain carries TRBV7-9 and TRBJ1-1; 8 positions match TRBD1. V trimming: 2 bases; J trimming: 5 bases; junction bases outside the gene matches: 4. Germline-derived CDR1 and CDR2 are SEHNR and FQNEAQ (reference sequence). The CDR3 runs to 14 residues. Here the CDR3 DNA reads TGTGCCAGCAGCTTAAGACAGGGGTTTACTGAAGCTTTCTTT. This gives the protein CASSLRQGFTEAFF.

This sequence joins TRBV6-6 and TRBJ1-4; 10 nucleotides align to TRBD1. CDR1 MNHNY and CDR2 SVGAGI come from the germline V gene (reference sequence). This CDR3 spans 18 amino acids. V was clipped by 6 bases and J by 6 bases; unmatched bases: 16. In DNA, the CDR3 is TGTGCCAGCAGCCGACTTCGATCGACAGGGGGCGGTTATGAAAAACTGTTTTTT. It is translated as CASSRLRSTGGGYEKLFF.

A word on this clone: The sample contains more than one DNA sequence encoding this CDR3. The chain carries TRBV10-3 and TRBJ1-5; no clear D. The CDR3 length is 12 residues. V lost 4 bases to trimming and J lost 2 bases, with 3 bases between them. The germline gives CDR1 ENHRY, CDR2 SYGVKD. The CDR3 nucleotides read TGTGCCATCAGTGGTGGCAATCAGCCCCAGCATTTT. Translation gives CAISGGNQPQHF.

A single count supports this clone. The genes are TRBV7-2 and TRBJ2-4; 7 positions match TRBD1. After removal of 4 bases from V and 3 bases from J, the junction contained 6 bases not matched to a gene. Per the germline V gene, CDR1 is SGHTA and CDR2 is FQGNSA. This CDR3 is 15 amino acids long. The CDR3 nucleotides are TGTGCCAGCAGCTCGGACAGGTTAGTCAAAAACATTCAGTACTTC. Amino acid sequence: CASSSDRLVKNIQYF.

This clone was seen once. CDR3 protein: CASSLVSGPETQYF. In DNA form, the CDR3 reads TGCGCCAGCAGCTTGGTGTCAGGGCCAGAGACCCAGTACTTC. V usage is TRBV5-1 and J usage is TRBJ2-5; tentative D call: TRBD1 (5 bases). The CDR3 is 14 amino acids. Germline CDR1 reads SGHRS; CDR2 reads YFSETQ. Trimming stripped 0 bases from V and 4 bases from J, with 10 bases between.

This chain joins TRBV6-5 and TRBJ1-3, with 9 bases fitting TRBD1. This CDR3 comprises 15 residues. Germline V gene lookup returns CDR1 MNHEY and CDR2 SVGAGI. J was trimmed by 4 bases and V by 5 bases; bases with no gene match: 6. The CDR3 DNA follows: TGTGCCAGCAGTCTACAGGGGGCGACGGGAAACACCATATATTTT. Encoded protein: CASSLQGATGNTIYF.

The chain couples TRBV5-1 to TRBJ2-2; perhaps TRBD1 as D (5 bases). There are 16 residues in the CDR3. The germline V gene has CDR1 SGHRS and CDR2 YFSETQ. Trimming pared 0 bases from V and 5 bases from J, leaving 14 bases between. CDR3 protein: CASSLEGVGGTGELFF. CDR3 DNA: TGCGCCAGCAGCTTGGAAGGGGTCGGCGGAACCGGGGAGCTGTTTTTT.

This sequence joins TRBV29-1 and TRBJ2-4, with TRBD2 as a possible D gene (5 bases). V lost 4 bases and J lost 8, with 12 bases in between. The CDR3 runs 12 residues. Germline V gene sequence: CDR1 SQVTM, CDR2 ANQGSEA. In nucleotides, the CDR3 is TGCAGCGTTGTTGGTATGAGGGACATTCAGTACTTC. Encoded protein: CSVVGMRDIQYF.

The genes are TRBV29-1 and TRBJ1-2; the match to TRBD1 covers 7 bases. CDR3 length: 16 residues. Germline CDR1 and CDR2: SQVTM and ANQGSEA. Trimming cost V 2 bases and J 4 bases; bases outside gene matches: 13. In DNA, the CDR3 is TGCAGCGTTGAACCAGGGGGGGACAGTTTCGGCTATGGCTACACCTTC. It is translated as CSVEPGGDSFGYGYTF.

This clone was counted once. The rearrangement uses TRBV12-3 or TRBV12-4 and TRBJ1-2; D remains unclear. This CDR3 region has 11 residues. Trimming cost V 4 bases and J 7 bases, with 7 bases left between them. CDR3 DNA sequence: TGTGCCAGCAGTTCCCGTAGTGGCTACACCTTC. This gives the protein CASSSRSGYTF.

There are a few counts of this clone. The chain combines TRBV10-3 with TRBJ1-1; 10 bases are shared with TRBD1. CDR1 is ENHRY, CDR2 SYGVKD, per germline. With V trimmed by 7 bases and J by 0 bases, 2 bases remained unmatched. The CDR3 has 14 amino acids. CDR3 loop: CAIKTGGLNTEAFF. The CDR3, as DNA: TGTGCCATCAAGACAGGGGGCCTGAACACTGAAGCTTTCTTT.

This chain uses TRBV7-9 with TRBJ2-1; D assignment may be TRBD1 or TRBD2 (6 bases each). Germline V gene lookup returns CDR1 SEHNR and CDR2 FQNEAQ (reference sequence). V dropped 4 bases and J dropped 3 bases, with 13 bases sitting between them. The CDR3 loop spans 15 amino acids. CDR3 bases: TGTGCCAGCAGCTGGGGGGCAGGTGGCTACAATGAGCAGTTCTTC. Its protein is CASSWGAGGYNEQFF. Based on the CDR3 plus reference TRBV7-9 and TRBJ2-1, the full variable domain is DTGVSQNPRHKITKRGQNVTFRCDPISEHNRLYWYRQTLGQGPEFLTYFQNEAQLEKSRLLSDRFSAERPKGSFSTLEIQRTEQGDSAMYLCASSWGAGGYNEQFFGPGTRLTVL.

A single count supports this clone. This chain uses TRBV30 with TRBJ1-2, with 8 bases identical to TRBD1. The V segment lost 7 bases and the J segment 8 bases; nucleotides outside the gene matches: 9. This CDR3 has 12 residues. The germline V gene encodes CDR1 GTSNPN and CDR2 SVGIG (reference sequence). The chain's CDR3 is CASPGQGSGYTF. The CDR3 nucleotides are TGTGCCTCGCCCGGACAGGGATCGGGCTACACCTTC.

The gene calls are TRBV9 and TRBJ2-1; the match to TRBD2 covers 9 bases. Germline trimming cut 4 bases from V and 9 bases from J; bases unmatched to any gene: 11. The germline CDR1 and CDR2 sequences are SGDLS and YYNGEE. This CDR3 contains 15 residues. The chain's CDR3 is CASSPRASGKGEQFF. CDR3 DNA: TGTGCCAGCAGCCCTCGGGCTAGCGGGAAGGGTGAGCAGTTCTTC.